The source of this T cell receptor beta chain is a study of blood T cell repertoires in COVID-19. On the study more broadly: Some COVID-19 samples were acute and others convalescent; all came from the United States, Italy and Spain. T cells, B-cell-depleted T cells, or PBMCs provided the cDNA or gDNA that served as material.

Original processing methods: Scientists estimated how many nucleated cells there were by amplifying reference gene primers. Profiled with immunoSEQ multiplex PCR; TCRdb holds only in-frame clones, not every one. V, J and clone size reflect that table, while D and trimming were determined from the DNA. Of roughly 180,000 clones listed, around four fifths are singletons. This CDR3 is 12 amino acids long. After removal of 10 bases from V and 8 bases from J, the junction contained 6 bases not matched to a gene. The germline V gene encodes CDR1 LNHDA and CDR2 SQIVND (reference sequence). This TCR derives from a woman in her 30s with acute or convalescent COVID-19. The genes are TRBV19 and TRBJ2-7, with TRBD1 matching 12 bases. The specimen sequenced was peripheral blood. CDR3 residues: CATGTGGNKQYF. DNA for the CDR3: TGTGCCACCGGGACAGGGGGCAATAAGCAGTACTTC.